The clone carrying this T cell receptor beta chain was counted once. The source of the sample is a study of blood T cell repertoires in COVID-19. TCRdb's copy holds only in-frame clones and misses some; the assay was immunoSEQ multiplex PCR. The sample holds tens of thousands of clones, around 80% seen once. This CDR3 comprises 16 residues. Per the germline V gene, CDR1 is SQVTM and CDR2 is ANQGSEA. With 1 base removed from V and 2 bases from J, the gap between germline ends came to 16 bases. This chain joins TRBV29-1 and TRBJ2-3; TRBD1 might be the D (7 bases). Sequencing was done on a sample of peripheral blood. The clonotype originates from a man over 45 with active or convalescent COVID-19. The CDR3 DNA reads TGCAGCGTTGAAGGGCAGGGGGGTTTGGCCACAGATACGCAGTATTTT. Its translation is CSVEGQGGLATDTQYF.